The T cell receptor (beta chain) under discussion was sequenced for a study of response to subunit inactivated influenza vaccine. As to this clonotype: Its antigen is undetermined.

Study-level results: It was suggested by the authors that few new T cells are recruited by each seasonal influenza vaccination.

This CDR3 comprises 15 residues. Germline loops: CDR1 LGHNA, CDR2 YSLEER. V dropped 0 bases and J dropped 7 bases, with 12 bases sitting between them. One entry per CDR3 protein results from TCRdb running MiXCR on the RT-PCR reads. The sample holds over 650,000 distinct CDR3 sequences, less than 20% seen once. V usage is TRBV4-3 and J usage is TRBJ1-4; D gene uncertain. This specimen consisted of PBMCs from blood, obtained 4 to 6 days after vaccination. The receptor was derived from a man aged 50 to 59 who received an inactivated influenza vaccine. The CDR3 spells CASSQDPQNPEKLFF. DNA of the CDR3: TGCGCCAGCAGCCAAGACCCACAGAACCCTGAAAAACTGTTTTTT.